These 16 T cell receptor beta chains originate from one sample sequenced in a study of human T cells and chemical hapten exposure. Time point of the sample: pre-sensitization, week 0. Treatment in this sample: therapeutic diphenylcyclopropenone sensitization with weekly scalp DPC. TCRdb passed the RACE reads through MiXCR, listing each CDR3 protein once. In the table there are some 70,000 distinct CDR3 sequences, roughly 9.8% of which are singletons. The sample here was whole blood, taken in connection with sensitization to the hapten diphenylcyclopropenone (DPC). These receptors all come from a woman between 50 and 59 years old with alopecia areata. Some clones in this sample may be carry-over from other donors' samples.

This clonotype was detected once. The V call is TRBV18, the J call TRBJ1-6, with no clear D. V lost 1 base and J lost 6, with 7 bases in between. CDR1 is KGHSH, CDR2 LQKENI, per germline. This CDR3 is 14 amino acids long. This CDR3 reads CASSPQGSNSPLHF. The CDR3 nucleotides are TGTGCCAGCTCACCACAGGGTTCTAATTCACCCCTCCACTTT. Filled out from reference TRBV18 and TRBJ1-6, the complete variable domain reads NAGVMQNPRHLVRRRGQEARLRCSPMKGHSHVYWYRQLPEEGLKFMVYLQKENIIDESGMPKERFSAEFPKEGPSILRIQQVVRGDSAAYFCASSPQGSNSPLHFGNGTRLTVT.

This clonotype was picked up a small number of times. Germline and junction disagree at one end, which may indicate a read error. The DNA of the CDR3 is TGCAGTGCTAGCCCGGACGGAGACACTGAAGCCTTCTTT. Amino acids: CSASPDGDTEAFF. The V call is TRBV20-1, the J call TRBJ1-1; D unclear. The CDR3 runs 13 residues. CDR1 is DFQATT and CDR2 is SNEGSKA in the germline V gene (reference sequence).

This chain links TRBV29-1 with TRBJ1-4; D is undetermined. Trimming took 5 bases from V and 8 from J, leaving 21 bases between them. This CDR3 region has 15 residues. Germline CDR1 SQVTM, CDR2 ANQGSEA. CDR3 region: CSVTPSHQKGEKLFF. The CDR3, as DNA: TGCAGCGTTACCCCATCCCACCAGAAAGGAGAAAAACTGTTTTTT.

The table lists this clonotype with a few counts. V and J are TRBV29-1 and TRBJ2-2, with TRBD2 matching 12 bases. The CDR3 sequence is 14 residues long. Germline values: CDR1 SQVTM, CDR2 ANQGSEA. J was trimmed by 3 bases and V by 5 bases; bases with no gene match: 1. CDR3 DNA sequence: TGCAGCGTTCTAGCGGGAGGGGACACCGGGGAGCTGTTTTTT. It yields the protein CSVLAGGDTGELFF.

This clonotype was picked up many times. The genes are TRBV4-3 and TRBJ1-1; tentatively, D is TRBD1 (6 bases). Germline CDR1 reads LGHNA; CDR2 reads YSLEER. The V and J ends lost 5 bases and 2 bases respectively, with 12 bases between them. This CDR3 comprises 14 residues. In DNA, the CDR3 is TGCGCCAGCAGCGGGGGGCCGAGTAACACTGAAGCTTTCTTT. It specifies CASSGGPSNTEAFF.

This clonotype was picked up a small number of times. The CDR3: CASSLGGGADYGYTF. CDR3 DNA: TGTGCCAGCAGTTTAGGAGGGGGCGCCGACTATGGCTACACCTTC. V is TRBV28 and J is TRBJ1-2, with 7 bases lining up with TRBD1. The CDR3 extends over 15 amino acids. Germline V gives CDR1 MDHEN, CDR2 SYDVKM. V dropped 2 bases and J dropped 3; count of bases not matched to a gene: 6.

This clonotype appeared many times. This chain uses TRBV2 with TRBJ1-6, with D possibly TRBD1 on 6 matching bases. The CDR3 is 13 residues long. In germline, CDR1 is SNHLY, CDR2 FYNNEI. Trimming shortened V by 11 bases and J by 7 bases, and 15 bases separated the two germline ends. CDR3 loop: CAGRQVLNSPLHF. The CDR3 DNA reads as TGTGCCGGGAGACAGGTCCTCAATTCACCCCTCCACTTT. Combining the CDR3 with reference TRBV2 and TRBJ1-6 gives the whole variable domain EPEVTQTPSHQVTQMGQEVILRCVPISNHLYFYWYRQILGQKVEFLVSFYNNEISEKSEIFDDQFSVERPDGSNFTLKIRSTKLEDSAMYFCAGRQVLNSPLHFGNGTRLTVT.

The J gene is TRBJ2-7, the V gene TRBV4-1, with TRBD1 matching over 8 bases. V shed 5 bases and J 0 bases; nucleotides not matched to a gene: 15. This CDR3 is 18 amino acids long. In germline, CDR1 is MGHRA, CDR2 YSYEKL. CDR3: CASSKAGTGKLNSYEQYF. Here the CDR3 DNA reads TGCGCCAGCAGCAAGGCCGGGACAGGCAAACTGAACTCCTACGAGCAGTACTTC.

This clonotype was seen more than once but under ten times. The chain uses TRBV13 and TRBJ1-4, with D maybe TRBD1 (6 bases). Germline loops: CDR1 PRHDT, CDR2 FYEKMQ (reference sequence). The CDR3 is 13 amino acids. V gave up 4 bases and J gave up 11 bases, with 14 bases separating them. The CDR3 nucleotides read TGTGCCAGCAGCTCCCGGGGGCGTACGAAACTGTTTTTT. Amino acids: CASSSRGRTKLFF.

This clonotype has ten or more counts. The rearrangement joins TRBV20-1 to TRBJ2-7; a weak D match, TRBD1 (5 bases). Germline loops: CDR1 DFQATT, CDR2 SNEGSKA (reference sequence). Between the trimmed V and J ends, which lost 3 bases and 3 bases, there was a span of 6 bases. CDR3 length equals 11 residues. The CDR3 coding sequence is TGCAGTGCTAGCCAGGGCTACGAGCAGTACTTC. This sequence encodes CSASQGYEQYF.

The rearrangement links TRBV20-1 to TRBJ2-1, with D tentatively TRBD1 (5 bases). Germline-derived CDR1 and CDR2 are DFQATT and SNEGSKA (reference sequence). The CDR3 covers 13 residues. This CDR3 reads CSWGSTSYNEQFF. CDR3 nucleotides: TGCAGCTGGGGCTCTACCTCCTACAATGAGCAGTTCTTC.

This clonotype appeared many times. J is TRBJ1-2 and V is TRBV3-1; 8 nucleotides agree with TRBD1. The CDR3 length is 18 residues. V gave up 1 base and J gave up 0 bases; unmatched junction bases: 10. Germline loops: CDR1 LGHDT, CDR2 YNNKEL (reference sequence). In DNA, the CDR3 is TGTGCCAGCAGCCAAGTTGAGGGACAGGCGCTAGCTAACTATGGCTACACCTTC. It is translated as CASSQVEGQALANYGYTF.

There are many counts of this clonotype. The CDR3 DNA sequence: TGTGCCAGCAGCTTAGAAAATGGGGATTATAGCAATCAGCCCCAGCATTTT. The encoded protein is CASSLENGDYSNQPQHF. This chain joins TRBV7-8 and TRBJ1-5; the D is unclear. CDR3 length: 17 amino acids. In germline, CDR1 is SGHVS, CDR2 FQNEAQ. V was cut by 1 base and J by 0 bases, with 13 bases left in between.

V usage is TRBV29-1 and J usage is TRBJ1-4; 7 bases are shared with TRBD1. V was pared by 6 bases and J by 0 bases, with 4 bases of the junction left unmatched. The CDR3 spans 14 residues. The germline CDR1 and CDR2 sequences are SQVTM and ANQGSEA. CDR3 loop: CSVRQGATNEKLFF. CDR3 sequence (DNA): TGCAGCGTACGCCAGGGGGCAACTAATGAAAAACTGTTTTTT.

The sample holds a few counts of this clonotype. The chain links TRBV10-3 to TRBJ2-7, with 8 bases lining up with TRBD2. Germline trimming cut 5 bases from V and 7 bases from J; bases unmatched to any gene: 7. The CDR3 sequence is 13 residues long. Per germline, CDR1 ENHRY and CDR2 SYGVKD. The CDR3 loop reads CAISTGLASEQYF. CDR3 in DNA: TGTGCCATCAGTACTGGACTAGCAAGTGAGCAGTACTTC.

This clonotype was seen many times. This chain connects TRBV7-9 to TRBJ2-3, with 11 nucleotides matching TRBD2. Germline assignment: CDR1 SEHNR and CDR2 FQNEAQ (reference sequence). The J segment lost 2 bases and the V segment lost 5 bases, leaving 12 bases of the junction unmatched. This CDR3 has 18 residues. The CDR3 DNA is TGTGCCAGCAGCCAATTACTAGCGGGAGTGACGGCCACAGATACGCAGTATTTT. Residues: CASSQLLAGVTATDTQYF.